This T cell receptor beta chain derives from a study of control samples from healthy donors and cancer patients. Profiled with immunoSEQ multiplex PCR; TCRdb holds only in-frame clones, not every one. The sample lists tens of thousands of clones, around 90% occurring once. Trimming shortened V by 0 bases and J by 4 bases, and 4 bases separated the two germline ends. Germline values: CDR1 SGHNT, CDR2 YENEEA. The length of the CDR3 is 13 residues. J is TRBJ2-1 and V is TRBV11-3; unclear D gene. Sample: PBMCs. This clonotype was obtained from a woman in her sixties with head and neck cancer. Written as DNA, the CDR3 is TGTGCCAGCAGCTTAGAGGGGTACAATGAGCAGTTCTTC. Protein sequence: CASSLEGYNEQFF.